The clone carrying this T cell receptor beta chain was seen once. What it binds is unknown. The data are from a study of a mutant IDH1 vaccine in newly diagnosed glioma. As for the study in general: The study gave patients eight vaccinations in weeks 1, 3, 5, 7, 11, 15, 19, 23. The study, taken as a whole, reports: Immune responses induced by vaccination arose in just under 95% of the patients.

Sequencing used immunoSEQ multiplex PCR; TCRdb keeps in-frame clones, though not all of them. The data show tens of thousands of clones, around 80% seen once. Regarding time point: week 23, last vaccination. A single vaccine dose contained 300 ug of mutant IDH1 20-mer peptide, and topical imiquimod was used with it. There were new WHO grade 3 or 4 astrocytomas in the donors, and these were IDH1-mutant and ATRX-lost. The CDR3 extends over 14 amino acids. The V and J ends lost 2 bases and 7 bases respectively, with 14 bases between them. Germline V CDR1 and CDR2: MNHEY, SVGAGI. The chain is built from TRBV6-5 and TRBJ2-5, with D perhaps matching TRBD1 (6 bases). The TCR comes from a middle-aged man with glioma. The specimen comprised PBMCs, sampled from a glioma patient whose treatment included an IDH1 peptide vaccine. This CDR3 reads CASSYDGQLGTQYF. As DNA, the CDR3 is TGTGCCAGCAGTTACGATGGACAGTTGGGGACCCAGTACTTC.